Following are 27 T cell receptor beta chains from one sample sequenced in a study of OX40 agonist ivuxolimab in advanced cancers. Only in-frame clones appear in the TCRdb table, and some are missing; sequencing was by immunoSEQ multiplex PCR. The top ten hold around a sixth of the sample, which has about 20,000 clones, 86% seen once. This material consisted of CD4+ or CD8+ T cells sorted from blood, taken in a trial of the OX40 agonist ivuxolimab. The receptor source for this set is an adult with an advanced solid tumor such as melanoma, head and neck, liver or kidney cancer.

This rearrangement joins TRBV2 to TRBJ2-7; 8 nucleotides match TRBD2. The junction had 11 bases not matched to a gene; V was cut back by 7 bases and J by 6 bases. Germline CDR1 and CDR2: SNHLY and FYNNEI. The CDR3 extends over 14 amino acids. This CDR3 reads CASTWTSRAGEQYF. The CDR3 coding sequence is TGTGCCAGCACCTGGACTAGCCGGGCGGGCGAGCAGTACTTC.

This chain connects TRBV10-3 to TRBJ2-5, with a possible D match to TRBD2 (5 bases). The CDR3 totals 14 residues. V lost 3 bases to trimming and J lost 0 bases, with 8 bases between them. The germline CDR1 and CDR2 sequences are ENHRY and SYGVKD. CDR3 residues: CAISDWRDQETQYF. CDR3 bases: TGTGCCATCAGTGACTGGCGGGACCAAGAGACCCAGTACTTC.

The chain joins TRBV7-9 to TRBJ2-3; D unclear. CDR1 and CDR2 from the germline V gene are SEHNR and FQNEAQ (reference sequence). Trimming cost V 1 base and J 3 bases, with 2 bases left between them. The length of the CDR3 is 12 residues. CDR3 loop: CASSLGTDTQYF. The CDR3 region has the DNA TGTGCCAGCAGCTTAGGGACAGATACGCAGTATTTT.

This chain joins TRBV20-1 and TRBJ1-1; D unresolved. Germline-derived CDR1 and CDR2 are DFQATT and SNEGSKA (reference sequence). V was shortened by 5 bases and J by 8 bases, with 12 bases between the two germline ends. The CDR3 totals 11 residues. Written as DNA, the CDR3 is TGCAGTGCTTCCTCAGGCCCCGAAGCTTTCTTT. It specifies CSASSGPEAFF.

The chain has TRBV20-1 and TRBJ2-7; D is uncertain. Germline V gives CDR1 DFQATT, CDR2 SNEGSKA (reference sequence). V gave up 6 bases and J gave up 3 bases, with 9 bases separating them. The CDR3 sequence is 11 residues long. CDR3 in amino acids: CSAQDRYEQYF. The DNA for the CDR3 is TGCAGTGCCCAGGACCGCTACGAGCAGTACTTC.

This chain uses TRBV30 with TRBJ1-2, with no clear D. The CDR3 spans 13 residues. V was pared by 3 bases and J by 7 bases, with 15 bases between. The germline V gene encodes CDR1 GTSNPN and CDR2 SVGIG (reference sequence). The CDR3, as DNA: TGTGCCTGGAGGACCCCCCCAACTAGTGGCTACACCTTC. Translating gives CAWRTPPTSGYTF.

The J gene is TRBJ1-1, the V gene TRBV2; D is ambiguous. CDR3 length: 13 residues. CDR1 is SNHLY and CDR2 is FYNNEI in the germline V gene. Trimming removed 4 bases at V and 1 base at J, with 7 bases between. The CDR3 sequence is CASSVAGNTEAFF. For the CDR3, the DNA is TGTGCCAGCAGTGTCGCAGGGAACACTGAAGCTTTCTTT.

V usage is TRBV19 and J usage is TRBJ2-5; the D gene is possibly TRBD2 (6 bases). Judging by the DNA end, TRBJ2-7 fits better; the J call may be wrong. The CDR3 totals 13 residues. Germline CDR1 is LNHDA and CDR2 is SQIVND (reference sequence). The DNA for the CDR3 is TGTGCCAGTAGTATAGGACTAGACTACGAGCAGTACTTC. Protein sequence: CASSIGLDYEQYF.

The rearrangement joins TRBV9 to TRBJ2-7; D may be TRBD1 (6 bases). V was trimmed by 3 bases and J by 6 bases, leaving 25 bases between them. The CDR3 is made up of 17 amino acids. In germline, CDR1 is SGDLS, CDR2 YYNGEE. The CDR3 coding sequence is TGTGCCAGCAGCGGGCCCCCCACAGGGCCGGCCTCTGCCGAGCAGTACTTC. It encodes CASSGPPTGPASAEQYF.

This chain uses TRBV19 with TRBJ2-2; perhaps TRBD2 as D (7 bases). Trimming took 3 bases from V and 6 from J, leaving 17 bases between them. Germline lookup yields CDR1 LNHDA and CDR2 SQIVND (reference sequence). The CDR3 has 16 amino acids. The CDR3 is CASSIGWAGAAGELFF. CDR3 coding DNA: TGTGCCAGTAGTATTGGGTGGGCGGGGGCCGCCGGGGAGCTGTTTTTT.

This clone is a singleton in its sample. The rearrangement joins TRBV19 to TRBJ2-2; a weak D match, TRBD2 (7 bases). The CDR3 extends over 16 amino acids. CDR1 and CDR2 (germline): LNHDA, SQIVND (reference sequence). The V end was cut by 8 bases, the J end by 5 bases, with 21 bases between. The CDR3 coding sequence is TGTGCCAGTCACGAACCCGGGGGGCCGTTGACCGGGGAGCTGTTTTTT. Translated: CASHEPGGPLTGELFF. Drawing the rest from reference TRBV19 and TRBJ2-2, the complete variable domain is DGGITQSPKYLFRKEGQNVTLSCEQNLNHDAMYWYRQDPGQGLRLIYYSQIVNDFQKGDIAEGYSVSREKKESFPLTVTSAQKNPTAFYLCASHEPGGPLTGELFFGEGSRLTVL.

The chain couples TRBV28 to TRBJ2-1; 11 nucleotides align to TRBD1. This CDR3 comprises 16 residues. V shed 5 bases, J shed 10 bases, and the junction held 13 bases outside the gene matches. Germline V gene sequence: CDR1 MDHEN, CDR2 SYDVKM. In DNA form, the CDR3 reads TGTGCCAGCAGTCCCAGGGACAGGGGGTCAACGGAGGAGCAGTTCTTC. The encoded protein is CASSPRDRGSTEEQFF.

This chain links TRBV18 with TRBJ2-1; 7 nucleotides line up with TRBD2. Germline CDR1 KGHSH, CDR2 LQKENI. This CDR3 has 12 amino acids. V lost 4 bases and J lost 9; bases outside the gene matches: 3. The CDR3 here is CASSRLAGEQFF. CDR3 nucleotides: TGTGCCAGCTCACGACTAGCTGGTGAGCAGTTCTTC.

CDR3 sequence (DNA): TGCGCCAGCGCCCGTGAGCGGGTAGGTTACAATGAGCAGTTCTTC. Protein product: CASARERVGYNEQFF. The chain joins TRBV5-1 to TRBJ2-1, with D maybe TRBD2 (6 bases). Trimming removed 7 bases from V and 4 bases from J, with 18 bases in between. The CDR3 length is 15 residues. Per germline, CDR1 SGHRS and CDR2 YFSETQ.

V and J are TRBV6-5 and TRBJ1-5, with 7 bases that match TRBD1. This CDR3 contains 15 residues. CDR1 is MNHEY, CDR2 SVGAGI, per germline. Losses at the gene ends were 5 bases for V and 6 bases for J; bases not matched to a gene: 10. The CDR3 protein is CASSTGRGFGQPQHF. DNA of the CDR3: TGTGCCAGCAGTACTGGCAGGGGGTTCGGTCAGCCCCAGCATTTT.

In this sample, this clone turned up once. The chain uses TRBV7-3 and TRBJ2-1; TRBD2 agrees at 9 bases. This CDR3 region has 15 residues. Germline CDR1 and CDR2: SGHTA and FQGTGA. The V and J ends lost 4 bases and 2 bases, in that order; junction bases with no gene match: 3. DNA of the CDR3: TGTGCCAGCAGCTCAGGCGGGGGGGCCTACAATGAGCAGTTCTTC. Amino acid sequence: CASSSGGGAYNEQFF. Supplemented by reference TRBV7-3 and TRBJ2-1, the full variable domain reads GAGVSQTPSNKVTEKGKYVELRCDPISGHTALYWYRQSLGQGPEFLIYFQGTGAADDSGLPNDRFFAVRPEGSVSTLKIQRTERGDSAVYLCASSSGGGAYNEQFFGPGTRLTVL.

The chain joins TRBV7-2 to TRBJ2-7, with 7 bases aligning to TRBD2. The V segment lost 2 bases and the J segment 2 bases; nucleotides outside the gene matches: 6. The germline V gene encodes CDR1 SGHTA and CDR2 FQGNSA. This CDR3 is 15 amino acids long. This chain's CDR3 is CASSLKGGGTYEQYF. DNA for the CDR3: TGTGCCAGCAGCTTAAAAGGCGGGGGAACCTACGAGCAGTACTTC.

This clone was found a few times. V and J are TRBV5-8 and TRBJ2-2; D is possibly TRBD1 or TRBD2 (5 bases each). Trimming removed 0 bases at V and 4 bases at J, with 10 bases between. Germline CDR1 is SGHTS and CDR2 is YDEGEE. This CDR3 contains 15 residues. DNA of the CDR3: TGTGCCAGCAGCTTGGAATTGGGGACCACCGGGGAGCTGTTTTTT. This encodes CASSLELGTTGELFF.

This clone was seen once. The chain recombines TRBV11-2 with TRBJ2-5; D may match TRBD1 or TRBD2 (5 bases each). The J call may be in error: the DNA end matches TRBJ2-7 better. CDR1 SGHAT and CDR2 FQNNGV come from the germline V gene. The CDR3 has 13 amino acids. The CDR3 here is CASRGDRYYEQYF. CDR3 DNA sequence: TGTGCCAGCAGGGGGGACCGCTACTACGAGCAGTACTTC.

The V call is TRBV4-2, the J call TRBJ2-6; D possibly corresponds to TRBD2 (6 bases). The V gene lost 0 bases and the J gene lost 2 bases, with 14 bases spanning the gap. Germline CDR1 LGHNA, CDR2 YNFKEQ. The length of the CDR3 is 18 residues. The CDR3 protein is CASSQDLGPGAGANVLTF. CDR3 nucleotide sequence: TGTGCCAGCAGCCAAGATTTAGGTCCGGGGGCTGGGGCCAACGTCCTGACTTTC.

The CDR3 DNA reads as TGTGCCAGCAGCGTAACAGGGAACACTGAAGCTTTCTTT. It translates to CASSVTGNTEAFF. V is TRBV9 and J is TRBJ1-1; a possible D gene is TRBD1 (5 bases). Germline loops: CDR1 SGDLS, CDR2 YYNGEE. This CDR3 is 13 amino acids long. The V end was cut by 1 base, the J end by 1 base, with 5 bases between.

V is TRBV19 and J is TRBJ1-1; D is uncertain. The length of the CDR3 is 13 residues. Germline V gene lookup returns CDR1 LNHDA and CDR2 SQIVND (reference sequence). Trimming took 0 bases from V and 5 from J, leaving 7 bases between them. CDR3 residues: CASSIEPGTEAFF. As DNA, the CDR3 is TGTGCCAGTAGTATAGAACCGGGAACTGAAGCTTTCTTT.

The chain has TRBV9 and TRBJ2-1; 10 bases are a match to TRBD2. Germline V gene lookup returns CDR1 SGDLS and CDR2 YYNGEE. V gave up 4 bases and J gave up 7 bases; unmatched junction bases: 5. CDR3 size: 14 residues. This chain's CDR3 is CASSPQTSGNEQFF. DNA of the CDR3: TGTGCCAGCAGCCCCCAGACTAGCGGGAATGAGCAGTTCTTC.

The chain links TRBV6-4 to TRBJ2-3; TRBD1 aligns across 7 bases. V lost 10 bases, J lost 2 bases, and 6 bases stayed unmatched. Per the germline V gene, CDR1 is MRHNA and CDR2 is SNTAGT. This CDR3 has 13 amino acids. CDR3 protein: CATRQGFTDTQYF. For the CDR3, the DNA is TGTGCCACAAGACAGGGTTTCACAGATACGCAGTATTTT.

The chain recombines TRBV5-1 with TRBJ2-2; perhaps TRBD2 as D (5 bases). The germline V gene has CDR1 SGHRS and CDR2 YFSETQ. The CDR3 is made up of 15 amino acids. Trimming shortened V by 0 bases and J by 0 bases, and 6 bases separated the two germline ends. Here the CDR3 DNA reads TGCGCCAGCAGCTTGGCGGGGTCGAACACCGGGGAGCTGTTTTTT. Its translation: CASSLAGSNTGELFF.

The V gene is TRBV5-4, the J gene TRBJ2-7; TRBD1 agrees at 9 bases. The junction had 8 bases not matched to a gene; V was cut back by 5 bases and J by 2 bases. There are 15 residues in the CDR3. Germline V gives CDR1 SGHNT, CDR2 YYREEE (reference sequence). Here the CDR3 DNA reads TGTGCCAGCAGGGCCGGGACAGGGTCAACCTACGAGCAGTACTTC. Residues: CASRAGTGSTYEQYF.

The rearrangement uses TRBV6-5 and TRBJ2-1; D perhaps matches TRBD2 (6 bases). CDR3 length: 12 amino acids. Per the germline V gene, CDR1 is MNHEY and CDR2 is SVGAGI. V was cut by 2 bases and J by 15 bases, with 14 bases left in between. This chain's CDR3 is CASSYAGLPLFF. The CDR3 DNA follows: TGTGCCAGCAGTTACGCGGGACTCCCGCTGTTCTTC.